Below are 21 T cell receptor beta chains sequenced from a single sample in a study of blood T cell repertoires in COVID-19. Clones were read by immunoSEQ multiplex PCR, and TCRdb kept only the in-frame ones, dropping some. The sample has 120,000 to 150,000 clones; over 80% are singletons. Sequenced: peripheral blood. The origin of the receptors is a woman between 40 and 50 years old with active or convalescent COVID-19.

This rearrangement joins TRBV15 to TRBJ1-2; possibly TRBD1 for D (6 bases). CDR3 length: 16 amino acids. Germline V gene lookup returns CDR1 LNHNV and CDR2 YYDKDF (reference sequence). V dropped 5 bases and J dropped 5 bases, with 21 bases sitting between them. The CDR3 DNA follows: TGTGCCACCAGCCCATCCTTGGAGGGGGGGGCTTATGGCTACACCTTC. Translated, it gives CATSPSLEGGAYGYTF.

The chain links TRBV29-1 to TRBJ1-6; 9 nucleotides match TRBD1. The germline gives CDR1 SQVTM, CDR2 ANQGSEA. This CDR3 region has 14 residues. Unmatched junction bases numbered 11, after V lost 7 bases and J lost 10 bases. The CDR3 DNA sequence: TGCAGCGCTGGGACAGGGCGGAGTGGATCACCCCTCCACTTT. It yields the protein CSAGTGRSGSPLHF.

The V call is TRBV15, the J call TRBJ1-5, with 7 nucleotides matching TRBD1. Losses at the gene ends were 8 bases for V and 0 bases for J; bases not matched to a gene: 7. Per the germline V gene, CDR1 is LNHNV and CDR2 is YYDKDF (reference sequence). The CDR3 runs 15 residues. CDR3 nucleotide sequence: TGTGCCACCGGGACAGACAACTATAGCAATCAGCCCCAGCATTTT. It is translated as CATGTDNYSNQPQHF.

This rearrangement joins TRBV5-8 to TRBJ1-2, with D possibly being TRBD1 (5 bases). Trimming stripped 4 bases from V and 2 bases from J, with 18 bases between. Germline lookup yields CDR1 SGHTS and CDR2 YDEGEE. The CDR3 is 16 amino acids. The CDR3 region is CASSLPTGGENYGYTF. The CDR3 DNA is TGTGCCAGCAGCCTCCCCACGGGGGGTGAAAACTATGGCTACACCTTC. The whole variable domain, filled in from reference TRBV5-8 and TRBJ1-2, reads EAGVTQSPTHLIKTRGQQATLRCSPISGHTSVYWYQQALGLGLQFLLWYDEGEERNRGNFPPRFSGRQFPNYSSELNVNALELEDSALYLCASSLPTGGENYGYTFGSGTRLTVV.

This clone was observed once. The V call is TRBV20-1, the J call TRBJ2-7; 9 bases line up with TRBD2. V gave up 6 bases and J gave up 5 bases; unmatched junction bases: 8. The CDR3 is made up of 13 amino acids. Germline loops: CDR1 DFQATT, CDR2 SNEGSKA (reference sequence). In DNA, the CDR3 is TGCAGTGCCAGTAGCGGGAGTCGCCACGAGCAGTACTTC. It codes for CSASSGSRHEQYF.

CDR3 nucleotide sequence: TGTGCCAGCAGTTTCAGGGTAACAGGGGCCAACGTCCTGACTTTC. Its protein product is CASSFRVTGANVLTF. The J gene is TRBJ2-6, the V gene TRBV27; the D gene is possibly TRBD1 (5 bases). The CDR3 runs 15 residues. CDR1 is MNHEY, CDR2 SMNVEV, per germline (reference sequence). Deletions cut 3 bases from V and 4 bases from J, with 10 bases between.

The J gene is TRBJ2-7, the V gene TRBV7-2; a possible D gene is TRBD2 (5 bases). Germline CDR1 and CDR2: SGHTA and FQGNSA. The CDR3 runs to 15 residues. V was trimmed by 1 base and J by 2 bases, leaving 12 bases between them. DNA for the CDR3: TGTGCCAGCAGCTTAGGAGGGTTAGACACCTACGAGCAGTACTTC. Translated, it gives CASSLGGLDTYEQYF.

J is TRBJ2-1 and V is TRBV20-1; no reliable D call. V lost 3 bases and J 8 bases, leaving 11 bases between the germline ends. The CDR3 loop spans 12 amino acids. In germline, CDR1 is DFQATT, CDR2 SNEGSKA (reference sequence). The CDR3 region is CSASFPPYEQFF. The DNA of the CDR3 is TGCAGTGCTAGTTTTCCCCCTTATGAGCAGTTCTTC.

The genes are TRBV28 and TRBJ1-4; 9 bases are shared with TRBD1. Germline CDR1 and CDR2: MDHEN and SYDVKM. V lost 6 bases and J lost 8; bases outside the gene matches: 13. The CDR3 contains 16 residues. As DNA, the CDR3 is TGTGCCAGCAGCTCTCTAACAGGGGGCGTAGGGGAAAAACTGTTTTTT. The encoded protein is CASSSLTGGVGEKLFF.

The genes are TRBV19 and TRBJ1-2, with 12 positions matching TRBD1. The CDR3 has 17 amino acids. Germline V gene data show CDR1 as LNHDA and CDR2 as SQIVND (reference sequence). The V and J ends lost 3 bases and 6 bases, in that order; junction bases with no gene match: 11. CDR3 sequence: CASSIDAGTGGANGYTF. Written as DNA, the CDR3 is TGTGCCAGTAGTATCGACGCCGGGACAGGGGGCGCAAATGGCTACACCTTC.

This chain connects TRBV4-3 to TRBJ1-3; possibly TRBD1 for D (6 bases). CDR3 length: 17 residues. V was clipped by 0 bases and J by 2 bases, with 14 bases between them. CDR1 is LGHNA and CDR2 is YSLEER in the germline V gene. The CDR3 nucleotides read TGCGCCAGCAGCCAAGATCGCTGGACAGTCGCTGGAAACACCATATATTTT. Translated: CASSQDRWTVAGNTIYF.

The J gene is TRBJ2-4, the V gene TRBV4-3; TRBD2 aligns across 7 bases. Germline values: CDR1 LGHNA, CDR2 YSLEER. CDR3 length: 18 amino acids. The J segment lost 5 bases and the V segment lost 1 base, leaving 14 bases of the junction unmatched. The CDR3 is CASSQGAGWRESENIQYF. CDR3 DNA sequence: TGCGCCAGCAGCCAAGGGGCGGGTTGGCGGGAGAGTGAAAACATTCAGTACTTC.

The chain carries TRBV7-8 and TRBJ2-5; 7 bases are a match to TRBD1. CDR1 and CDR2 from the germline V gene are SGHVS and FQNEAQ. The CDR3 has 16 residues. Trimming at V came to 6 bases and at J to 5 bases, leaving 15 bases not matched to a gene. CDR3 loop: CASRRVRDSRRETQYF. The DNA of the CDR3 is TGTGCCAGCAGGCGGGTCAGGGACAGCCGACGGGAGACCCAGTACTTC.

This chain joins TRBV5-1 and TRBJ2-7; TRBD2 is a possible D gene (6 bases). V was shortened by 4 bases and J by 6 bases, with 20 bases between the two germline ends. Germline CDR1 and CDR2: SGHRS and YFSETQ. This CDR3 has 15 amino acids. Written as DNA, the CDR3 is TGCGCCAGCAGCGGGGGGACTGGGAATCTCGTCGAGCAGTACTTC. Its translation: CASSGGTGNLVEQYF. The full variable domain, completed using reference TRBV5-1 and TRBJ2-7, is KAGVTQTPRYLIKTRGQQVTLSCSPISGHRSVSWYQQTPGQGLQFLFEYFSETQRNKGNFPGRFSGRQFSNSRSEMNVSTLELGDSALYLCASSGGTGNLVEQYFGPGTRLTVT.

This sequence joins TRBV9 and TRBJ1-4; D is undetermined. The length of the CDR3 is 16 residues. Germline CDR1 SGDLS, CDR2 YYNGEE. V lost 0 bases, J lost 3 bases, and 12 bases lay in between. The CDR3 bases are TGTGCCAGCAGCGTAGGCGGTAGGAGTCCTAATGAAAAACTGTTTTTT. Translated, it gives CASSVGGRSPNEKLFF.

This clone was seen a single time. The J gene is TRBJ1-3, the V gene TRBV5-5, with 7 bases that match TRBD1. The germline V gene encodes CDR1 SGHKS and CDR2 YYEKEE (reference sequence). After removal of 4 bases from V and 4 bases from J, the junction contained 11 bases not matched to a gene. CDR3 length: 16 residues. The CDR3 nucleotides are TGTGCCAGCAGCGCCGCGTGGCAGGGGGTCGGAAACACCATATATTTT. This encodes CASSAAWQGVGNTIYF.

The count of this clone is one. V usage is TRBV19 and J usage is TRBJ1-2; 9 nucleotides align to TRBD1. CDR3 length: 14 amino acids. The germline CDR1 and CDR2 sequences are LNHDA and SQIVND (reference sequence). Trimming at V came to 5 bases and at J to 4 bases, leaving 5 bases not matched to a gene. The CDR3 protein is CASSQQGAGYGYTF. The DNA of the CDR3 is TGTGCCAGTAGTCAACAGGGGGCAGGCTATGGCTACACCTTC.

The chain uses TRBV19 and TRBJ2-7, with a tentative D call TRBD2 (6 bases). CDR1 LNHDA and CDR2 SQIVND come from the germline V gene (reference sequence). The CDR3 runs 15 residues. Trimming cost V 3 bases and J 6 bases, with 18 bases left between them. For the CDR3, the DNA is TGTGCCAGTAGTATTGTAGGAGGGACTCCGCTCGAGCAGTACTTC. Translating it yields CASSIVGGTPLEQYF.

The chain joins TRBV11-2 to TRBJ2-7; 11 positions agree with TRBD1. Germline values: CDR1 SGHAT, CDR2 FQNNGV. The CDR3 totals 14 residues. V shed 5 bases and J 3 bases; nucleotides not matched to a gene: 3. CDR3 DNA: TGTGCCAGCAGCCCCGGGACAGGGGGCTACGAGCAGTACTTC. It specifies CASSPGTGGYEQYF.

The chain links TRBV5-4 to TRBJ1-4; the D is unclear. This CDR3 comprises 15 residues. Per germline, CDR1 SGHNT and CDR2 YYREEE (reference sequence). V was shortened by 1 base and J by 8 bases, with 15 bases between the two germline ends. Here the CDR3 reads CASSLRATGREKLFF. DNA of the CDR3: TGTGCCAGCAGCTTGAGGGCGACGGGGAGGGAAAAACTGTTTTTT.

V and J are TRBV5-1 and TRBJ2-1; 7 nucleotides align to TRBD2. The junction had 11 bases not matched to a gene; V was cut back by 0 bases and J by 8 bases. Germline values: CDR1 SGHRS, CDR2 YFSETQ. The CDR3 loop spans 16 amino acids. CDR3 loop: CASSLESGMVSDEQFF. The CDR3 coding sequence is TGCGCCAGCAGCTTGGAGAGCGGGATGGTCTCAGATGAGCAGTTCTTC.